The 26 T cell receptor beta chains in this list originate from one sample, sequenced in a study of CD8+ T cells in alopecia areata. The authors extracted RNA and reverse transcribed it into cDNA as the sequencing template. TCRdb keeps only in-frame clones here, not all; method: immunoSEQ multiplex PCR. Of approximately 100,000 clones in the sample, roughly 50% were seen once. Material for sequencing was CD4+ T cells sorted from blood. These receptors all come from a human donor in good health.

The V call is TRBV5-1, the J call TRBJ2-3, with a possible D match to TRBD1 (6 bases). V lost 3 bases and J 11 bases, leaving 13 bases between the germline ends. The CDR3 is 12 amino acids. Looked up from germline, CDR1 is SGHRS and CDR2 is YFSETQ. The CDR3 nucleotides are TGCGCCAGCAGCTCCGGGACACCCCTGCAGTATTTT. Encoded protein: CASSSGTPLQYF.

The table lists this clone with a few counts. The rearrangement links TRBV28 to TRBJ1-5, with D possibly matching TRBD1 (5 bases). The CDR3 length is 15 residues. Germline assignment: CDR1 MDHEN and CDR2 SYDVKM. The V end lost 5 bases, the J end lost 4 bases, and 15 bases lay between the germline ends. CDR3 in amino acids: CASSLRPGPNQPQHF. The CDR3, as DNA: TGTGCCAGCAGTCTGAGACCGGGACCAAATCAGCCCCAGCATTTT.

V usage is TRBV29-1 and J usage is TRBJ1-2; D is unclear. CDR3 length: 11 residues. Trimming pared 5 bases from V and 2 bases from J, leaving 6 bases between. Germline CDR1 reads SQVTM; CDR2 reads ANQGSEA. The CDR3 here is CSVTRNYGYTF. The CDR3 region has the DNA TGCAGCGTTACTCGAAACTATGGCTACACCTTC.

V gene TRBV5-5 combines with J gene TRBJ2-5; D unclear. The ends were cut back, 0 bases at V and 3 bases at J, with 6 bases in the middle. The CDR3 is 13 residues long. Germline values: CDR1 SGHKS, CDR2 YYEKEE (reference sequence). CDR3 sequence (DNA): TGTGCCAGCAGCTTGGGGCCAAAAGAGACCCAGTACTTC. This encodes CASSLGPKETQYF.

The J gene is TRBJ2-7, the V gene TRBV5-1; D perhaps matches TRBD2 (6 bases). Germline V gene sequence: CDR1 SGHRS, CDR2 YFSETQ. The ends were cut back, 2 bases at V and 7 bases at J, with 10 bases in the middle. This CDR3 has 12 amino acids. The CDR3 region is CASSLAGREQYF. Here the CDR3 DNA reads TGCGCCAGCAGCTTAGCGGGTCGGGAGCAGTACTTC.

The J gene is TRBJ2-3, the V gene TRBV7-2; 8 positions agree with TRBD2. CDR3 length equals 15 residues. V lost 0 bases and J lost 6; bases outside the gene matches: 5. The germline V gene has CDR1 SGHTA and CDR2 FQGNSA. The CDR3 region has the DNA TGTGCCAGCAGCTTAGCCCTACTAGCGGAGGATACGCAGTATTTT. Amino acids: CASSLALLAEDTQYF. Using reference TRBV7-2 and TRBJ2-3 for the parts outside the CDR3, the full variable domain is GAGVSQSPSNKVTEKGKDVELRCDPISGHTALYWYRQSLGQGLEFLIYFQGNSAPDKSGLPSDRFSAERTGGSVSTLTIQRTQQEDSAVYLCASSLALLAEDTQYFGPGTRLTVL.

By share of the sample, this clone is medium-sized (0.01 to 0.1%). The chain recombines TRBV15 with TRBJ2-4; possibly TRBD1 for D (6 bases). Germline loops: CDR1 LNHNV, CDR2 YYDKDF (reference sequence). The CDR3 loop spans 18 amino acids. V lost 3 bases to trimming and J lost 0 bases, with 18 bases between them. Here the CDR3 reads CATSSATGDTLAKNIQYF. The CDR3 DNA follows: TGTGCCACCAGCAGTGCTACCGGGGACACATTAGCCAAAAACATTCAGTACTTC.

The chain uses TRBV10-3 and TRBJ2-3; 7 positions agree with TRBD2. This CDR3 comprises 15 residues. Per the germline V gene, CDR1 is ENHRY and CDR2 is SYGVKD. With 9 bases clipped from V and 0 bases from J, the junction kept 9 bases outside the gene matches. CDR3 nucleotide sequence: TGTGCCATACAGTTGAGCGGGGAGAGCACAGATACGCAGTATTTT. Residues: CAIQLSGESTDTQYF.

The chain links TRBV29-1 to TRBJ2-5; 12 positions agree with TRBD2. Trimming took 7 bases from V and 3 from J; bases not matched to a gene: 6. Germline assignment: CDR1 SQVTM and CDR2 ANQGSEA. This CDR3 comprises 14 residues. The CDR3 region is CSAGGLAGKETQYF. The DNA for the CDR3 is TGCAGCGCAGGCGGACTAGCGGGAAAAGAGACCCAGTACTTC.

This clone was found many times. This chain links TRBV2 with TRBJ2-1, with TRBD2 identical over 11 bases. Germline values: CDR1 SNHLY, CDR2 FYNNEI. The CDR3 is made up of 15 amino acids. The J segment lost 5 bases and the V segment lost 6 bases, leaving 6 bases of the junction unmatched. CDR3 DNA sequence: TGTGCCAGCAGACCTCTAGCGGGGGGTAACAATGAGCAGTTCTTC. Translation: CASRPLAGGNNEQFF.

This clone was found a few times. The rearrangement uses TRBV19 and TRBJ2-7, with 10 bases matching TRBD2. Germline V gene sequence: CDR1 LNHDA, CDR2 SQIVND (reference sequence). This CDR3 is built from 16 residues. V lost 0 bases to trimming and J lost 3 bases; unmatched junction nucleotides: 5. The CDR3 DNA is TGTGCCAGTAGTATAGACCCAGCGGGGGGGAACTACGAGCAGTACTTC. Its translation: CASSIDPAGGNYEQYF.

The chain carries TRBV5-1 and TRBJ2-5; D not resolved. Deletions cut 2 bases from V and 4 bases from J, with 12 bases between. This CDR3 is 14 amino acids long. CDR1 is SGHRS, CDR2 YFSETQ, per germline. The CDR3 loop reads CASSLRTTVETQYF. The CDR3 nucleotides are TGCGCCAGCAGCTTACGGACCACGGTAGAGACCCAGTACTTC.

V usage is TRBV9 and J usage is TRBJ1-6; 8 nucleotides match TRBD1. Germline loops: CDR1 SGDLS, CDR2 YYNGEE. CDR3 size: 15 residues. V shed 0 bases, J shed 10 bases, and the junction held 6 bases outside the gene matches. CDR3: CASSVEPGGSSPLHF. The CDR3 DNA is TGTGCCAGCAGCGTAGAGCCAGGGGGCAGCTCACCCCTCCACTTT.

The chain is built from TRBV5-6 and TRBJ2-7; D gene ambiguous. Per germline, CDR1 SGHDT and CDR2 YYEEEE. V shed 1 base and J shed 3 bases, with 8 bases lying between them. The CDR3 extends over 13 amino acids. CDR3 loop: CASSLYGGYEQYF. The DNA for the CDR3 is TGTGCCAGCAGCTTGTACGGCGGCTACGAGCAGTACTTC. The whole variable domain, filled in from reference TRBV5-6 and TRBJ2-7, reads DAGVTQSPTHLIKTRGQQVTLRCSPKSGHDTVSWYQQALGQGPQFIFQYYEEEERQRGNFPDRFSGHQFPNYSSELNVNALLLGDSALYLCASSLYGGYEQYFGPGTRLTVT.

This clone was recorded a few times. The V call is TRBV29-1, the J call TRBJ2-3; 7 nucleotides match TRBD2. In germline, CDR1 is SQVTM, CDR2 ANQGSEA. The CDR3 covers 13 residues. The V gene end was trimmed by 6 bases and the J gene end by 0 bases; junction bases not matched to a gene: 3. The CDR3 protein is CSVSGVSTDTQYF. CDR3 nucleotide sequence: TGCAGCGTCAGCGGGGTTAGCACAGATACGCAGTATTTT.

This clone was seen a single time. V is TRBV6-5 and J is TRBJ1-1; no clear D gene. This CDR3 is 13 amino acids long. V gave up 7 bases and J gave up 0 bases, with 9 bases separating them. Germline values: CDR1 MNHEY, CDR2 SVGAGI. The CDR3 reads CASKRALNTEAFF. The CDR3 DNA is TGTGCCAGCAAACGGGCTTTGAACACTGAAGCTTTCTTT.

The CDR3 DNA sequence: TGTGCCAGTAGCTCGCGGGGAGAAGCTTTCTTT. Its protein product is CASSSRGEAFF. The chain has TRBV19 and TRBJ1-1, with D hard to call. Germline lookup yields CDR1 LNHDA and CDR2 SQIVND (reference sequence). V gave up 6 bases and J gave up 8 bases, with 10 bases separating them. This CDR3 region has 11 residues.

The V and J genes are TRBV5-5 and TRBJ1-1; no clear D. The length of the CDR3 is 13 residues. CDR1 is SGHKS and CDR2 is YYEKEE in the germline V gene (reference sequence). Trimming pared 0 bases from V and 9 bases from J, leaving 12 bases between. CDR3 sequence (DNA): TGTGCCAGCAGCTTGGAGGCAGCCATTAAAGCTTTCTTT. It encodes CASSLEAAIKAFF.

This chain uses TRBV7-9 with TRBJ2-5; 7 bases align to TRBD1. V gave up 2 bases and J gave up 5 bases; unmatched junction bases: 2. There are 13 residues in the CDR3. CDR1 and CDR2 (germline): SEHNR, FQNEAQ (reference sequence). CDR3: CASSLTGVETQYF. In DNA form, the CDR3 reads TGTGCCAGCAGCTTAACAGGGGTCGAGACCCAGTACTTC. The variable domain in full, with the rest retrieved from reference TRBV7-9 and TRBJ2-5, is DTGVSQNPRHKITKRGQNVTFRCDPISEHNRLYWYRQTLGQGPEFLTYFQNEAQLEKSRLLSDRFSAERPKGSFSTLEIQRTEQGDSAMYLCASSLTGVETQYFGPGTRLLVL.

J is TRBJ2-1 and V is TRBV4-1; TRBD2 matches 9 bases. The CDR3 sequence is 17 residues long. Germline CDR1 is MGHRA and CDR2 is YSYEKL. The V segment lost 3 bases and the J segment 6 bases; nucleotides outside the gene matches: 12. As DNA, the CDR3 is TGCGCCAGCAGCCACAGTCGAGGGACTAGCAACGCCAATGAGCAGTTCTTC. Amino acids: CASSHSRGTSNANEQFF.

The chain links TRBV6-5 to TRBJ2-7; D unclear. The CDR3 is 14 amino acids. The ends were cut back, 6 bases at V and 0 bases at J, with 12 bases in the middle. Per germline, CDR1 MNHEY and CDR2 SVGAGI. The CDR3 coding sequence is TGTGCCAGCAGATATTCCAGGAGCTCCTACGAGCAGTACTTC. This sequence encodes CASRYSRSSYEQYF.

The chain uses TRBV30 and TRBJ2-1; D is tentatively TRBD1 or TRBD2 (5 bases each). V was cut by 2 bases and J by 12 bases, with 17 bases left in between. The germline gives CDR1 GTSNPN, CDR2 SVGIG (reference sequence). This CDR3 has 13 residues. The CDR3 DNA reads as TGTGCCTGGAGTCGGGGCTCACCTATGGGGCAGTTCTTC. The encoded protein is CAWSRGSPMGQFF.

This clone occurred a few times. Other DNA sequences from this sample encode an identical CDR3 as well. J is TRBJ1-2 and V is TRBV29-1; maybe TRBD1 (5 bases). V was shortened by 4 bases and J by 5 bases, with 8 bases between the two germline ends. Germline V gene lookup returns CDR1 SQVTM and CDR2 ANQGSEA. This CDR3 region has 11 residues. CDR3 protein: CSVAGVYGYTF. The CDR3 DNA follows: TGCAGCGTTGCGGGGGTTTATGGCTACACCTTC.

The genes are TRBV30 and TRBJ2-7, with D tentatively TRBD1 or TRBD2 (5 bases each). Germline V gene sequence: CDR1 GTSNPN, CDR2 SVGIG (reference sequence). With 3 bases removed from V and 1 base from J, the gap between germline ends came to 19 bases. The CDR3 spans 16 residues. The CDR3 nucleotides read TGTGCCTGGAGGCTATGGGGGAGCCAAAAATCCTACGAGCAGTACTTC. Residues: CAWRLWGSQKSYEQYF.

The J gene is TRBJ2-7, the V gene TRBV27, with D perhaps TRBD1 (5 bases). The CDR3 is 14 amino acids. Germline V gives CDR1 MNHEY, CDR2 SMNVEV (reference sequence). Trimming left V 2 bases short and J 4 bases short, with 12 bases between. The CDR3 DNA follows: TGTGCCAGCAGTTTACAATCAGGGAAATACGAGCAGTACTTC. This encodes CASSLQSGKYEQYF.

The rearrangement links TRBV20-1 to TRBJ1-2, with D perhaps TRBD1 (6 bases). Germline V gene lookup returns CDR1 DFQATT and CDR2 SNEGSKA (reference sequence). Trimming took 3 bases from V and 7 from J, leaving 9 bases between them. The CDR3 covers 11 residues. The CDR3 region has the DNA TGCAGTGCTAGTCCGGGGGCTGGCTACACCTTC. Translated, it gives CSASPGAGYTF.